The rows below give T cell receptor beta chains drawn from one sample of a study of cytomegalovirus exposure and HLA in healthy donors. Sequenced by immunoSEQ multiplex PCR; TCRdb stores in-frame clones only, minus some. The table records about 110,000 clones, around four fifths of them present only once. Sample: PBMCs. Every receptor here comes from a middle-aged man in good health and CMV-seronegative. The CDR3 runs from the conserved cysteine through the conserved F or W. Fields, in order: CDR3 length, J gene, D gene, clone size, V gene, CDR3 protein, CDR3 DNA. D genes are given only for firm matches. Clone size is not always given. Where it is, it says once, few, many or a class for expanded clones.

CDR3 length: 12
J gene: TRBJ2-1
D gene: .
clone size: once
V gene: TRBV19
CDR3 protein: CASTGNYNEQFF
CDR3 DNA: TGTGCCAGTACCGGTAACTACAATGAGCAGTTCTTC

CDR3 length: 15
J gene: TRBJ2-2
D gene: TRBD1
clone size: .
V gene: TRBV7-8
CDR3 protein: CASSRDRSAPGELFF
CDR3 DNA: TGTGCCAGCAGCCGGGACAGGTCGGCTCCCGGGGAGCTGTTTTTT

CDR3 length: 14
J gene: TRBJ2-3
D gene: .
clone size: few
V gene: TRBV9
CDR3 protein: CASSVTASTDTQYF
CDR3 DNA: TGTGCCAGCAGCGTCACAGCTAGCACAGATACGCAGTATTTT

CDR3 length: 15
J gene: TRBJ2-1
D gene: TRBD2
clone size: .
V gene: TRBV4-1
CDR3 protein: CASSQESGLANEQFF
CDR3 DNA: TGCGCCAGCAGCCAAGAAAGCGGACTAGCCAATGAGCAGTTCTTC

CDR3 length: 15
J gene: TRBJ2-5
D gene: TRBD2
clone size: .
V gene: TRBV5-4
CDR3 protein: CASRLEGTRGGTQYF
CDR3 DNA: TGTGCCAGCAGATTGGAAGGGACTAGGGGGGGGACCCAGTACTTC

CDR3 length: 15
J gene: TRBJ1-5
D gene: .
clone size: .
V gene: TRBV9
CDR3 protein: CASSPGGGGYQPQHF
CDR3 DNA: TGTGCCAGCAGCCCCGGGGGAGGGGGATATCAGCCCCAGCATTTT

CDR3 length: 14
J gene: TRBJ2-2
D gene: .
clone size: .
V gene: TRBV7-7
CDR3 protein: CASSPGQNTGELFF
CDR3 DNA: TGTGCCAGCAGCCCGGGACAGAACACCGGGGAGCTGTTTTTT

CDR3 length: 16
J gene: TRBJ2-2
D gene: TRBD1
clone size: .
V gene: TRBV5-1
CDR3 protein: CASSKGQGARTGELFF
CDR3 DNA: TGCGCCAGCAGCAAGGGACAGGGGGCGAGGACCGGGGAGCTGTTTTTT

CDR3 length: 15
J gene: TRBJ1-2
D gene: .
clone size: .
V gene: TRBV13
CDR3 protein: CASSIAVPWLPGYTF
CDR3 DNA: TGTGCCAGCAGCATTGCAGTCCCCTGGCTCCCTGGCTACACCTTC

CDR3 length: 13
J gene: TRBJ2-7
D gene: .
clone size: .
V gene: TRBV30
CDR3 protein: CACRREFSYEQYF
CDR3 DNA: TGTGCCTGTCGCCGGGAATTCTCCTACGAGCAGTACTTC

CDR3 length: 17
J gene: TRBJ2-1
D gene: TRBD1
clone size: few
V gene: TRBV4-1
CDR3 protein: CASNRRALSDRDNEQFF
CDR3 DNA: TGCGCCAGCAACAGACGGGCTTTATCTGACAGGGACAATGAGCAGTTCTTC

CDR3 length: 13
J gene: TRBJ2-3
D gene: TRBD2
clone size: .
V gene: TRBV28
CDR3 protein: CASRLSGGDTQYF
CDR3 DNA: TGTGCCAGCAGGTTAAGCGGGGGTGATACGCAGTATTTT

CDR3 length: 12
J gene: TRBJ1-1
D gene: .
clone size: .
V gene: TRBV5-1
CDR3 protein: CASSLEEQKAFF
CDR3 DNA: TGCGCCAGCAGCTTGGAGGAACAGAAAGCTTTCTTT

CDR3 length: 16
J gene: TRBJ1-4
D gene: .
clone size: .
V gene: TRBV6-4
CDR3 protein: CASSDSGKTTNEKLFF
CDR3 DNA: TGTGCCAGCAGTGACTCTGGCAAGACAACTAATGAAAAACTGTTTTTT

CDR3 length: 17
J gene: TRBJ2-5
D gene: TRBD2
clone size: .
V gene: TRBV2
CDR3 protein: CASSEALHGGGQETQYF
CDR3 DNA: TGTGCCAGCAGTGAAGCGCTTCATGGGGGGGGTCAAGAGACCCAGTACTTC

CDR3 length: 19
J gene: TRBJ2-1
D gene: TRBD1
clone size: .
V gene: TRBV7-9
CDR3 protein: CASSLLRTGSSYPYNEQFF
CDR3 DNA: TGTGCCAGCAGCTTATTGCGGACAGGGTCATCGTACCCTTACAATGAGCAGTTCTTC

CDR3 length: 15
J gene: TRBJ2-5
D gene: TRBD1
clone size: few
V gene: TRBV15
CDR3 protein: CATSRDLGTEETQYF
CDR3 DNA: TGTGCCACCAGCAGAGATCTAGGGACAGAAGAGACCCAGTACTTC

CDR3 length: 14
J gene: TRBJ2-1
D gene: TRBD1
clone size: .
V gene: TRBV19
CDR3 protein: CASSSTGAVGEQFF
CDR3 DNA: TGTGCCAGTAGTTCGACAGGGGCGGTAGGTGAGCAGTTCTTC

CDR3 length: 14
J gene: TRBJ2-5
D gene: .
clone size: .
V gene: TRBV7-3
CDR3 protein: CASSLGGNQETQYF
CDR3 DNA: TGTGCCAGCAGCTTAGGGGGGAACCAAGAGACCCAGTACTTC

CDR3 length: 16
J gene: TRBJ1-5
D gene: .
clone size: .
V gene: TRBV7-8
CDR3 protein: CASSLGMASTNQPQHF
CDR3 DNA: TGTGCCAGCAGCTTGGGCATGGCCAGCACGAATCAGCCCCAGCATTTT

CDR3 length: 12
J gene: TRBJ1-6
D gene: TRBD1
clone size: .
V gene: TRBV30
CDR3 protein: CACGQGNSPLHF
CDR3 DNA: TGTGCCTGCGGACAGGGTAATTCACCCCTCCACTTT

CDR3 length: 15
J gene: TRBJ2-3
D gene: .
clone size: once
V gene: TRBV5-5
CDR3 protein: CASSLVGTSTDTQYF
CDR3 DNA: TGTGCCAGCAGCTTGGTGGGGACTAGCACAGATACGCAGTATTTT

CDR3 length: 14
J gene: TRBJ1-2
D gene: TRBD1
clone size: once
V gene: TRBV6-6
CDR3 protein: CASSGRTGDYGYTF
CDR3 DNA: TGTGCCAGCAGTGGAAGGACAGGAGACTATGGCTACACCTTC

CDR3 length: 13
J gene: TRBJ2-3
D gene: .
clone size: .
V gene: TRBV27
CDR3 protein: CASSPRITDTQYF
CDR3 DNA: TGTGCCAGCAGTCCCAGAATAACAGATACGCAGTATTTT

CDR3 length: 17
J gene: TRBJ1-1
D gene: TRBD1
clone size: .
V gene: TRBV4-3
CDR3 protein: CASSQFRGAWLNTEAFF
CDR3 DNA: TGCGCCAGCAGCCAATTCAGGGGGGCATGGCTGAACACTGAAGCTTTCTTT

CDR3 length: 14
J gene: TRBJ2-7
D gene: .
clone size: .
V gene: TRBV5-1
CDR3 protein: CASSLAESLSEQYF
CDR3 DNA: TGCGCCAGCAGCTTGGCCGAGTCTCTATCCGAGCAGTACTTC

CDR3 length: 14
J gene: TRBJ1-1
D gene: .
clone size: .
V gene: TRBV7-9
CDR3 protein: CASGRNRENTEAFF
CDR3 DNA: TGTGCCAGCGGAAGGAACAGGGAGAACACTGAAGCTTTCTTT

CDR3 length: 16
J gene: TRBJ1-4
D gene: .
clone size: .
V gene: TRBV28
CDR3 protein: CASSLGKIATNEKLFF
CDR3 DNA: TGTGCCAGCAGTTTGGGCAAAATAGCAACTAATGAAAAACTGTTTTTT

CDR3 length: 14
J gene: TRBJ2-3
D gene: .
clone size: .
V gene: TRBV7-9
CDR3 protein: CASSFGPGADTQYF
CDR3 DNA: TGTGCCAGCAGCTTTGGCCCGGGGGCAGATACGCAGTATTTT

CDR3 length: 14
J gene: TRBJ1-4
D gene: .
clone size: .
V gene: TRBV2
CDR3 protein: CASSTGAYEEKLFF
CDR3 DNA: TGTGCCAGCAGCACTGGGGCATATGAGGAAAAACTGTTTTTT

CDR3 length: 14
J gene: TRBJ1-1
D gene: .
clone size: .
V gene: TRBV18
CDR3 protein: CASSLGQTNTEAFF
CDR3 DNA: TGTGCCAGCTCACTTGGACAGACGAACACTGAAGCTTTCTTT

CDR3 length: 16
J gene: TRBJ2-7
D gene: TRBD2
clone size: .
V gene: TRBV5-1
CDR3 protein: CASSLELAGVNYEQYF
CDR3 DNA: TGCGCCAGCAGCTTGGAACTAGCGGGGGTGAACTACGAGCAGTACTTC

CDR3 length: 17
J gene: TRBJ1-4
D gene: .
clone size: .
V gene: TRBV19
CDR3 protein: CASRDSTRGATNEKLFF
CDR3 DNA: TGTGCCAGTAGAGATTCTACTCGAGGCGCAACTAATGAAAAACTGTTTTTT

CDR3 length: 13
J gene: TRBJ1-5
D gene: .
clone size: .
V gene: TRBV14
CDR3 protein: CASSRTVNQPQHF
CDR3 DNA: TGTGCCAGCAGCCGGACAGTAAATCAGCCCCAGCATTTT

CDR3 length: 14
J gene: TRBJ1-5
D gene: .
clone size: .
V gene: TRBV4-2
CDR3 protein: CASAPGDSNQPQHF
CDR3 DNA: TGTGCCAGCGCCCCGGGAGATAGCAATCAGCCCCAGCATTTT

CDR3 length: 13
J gene: TRBJ1-2
D gene: .
clone size: once
V gene: TRBV18
CDR3 protein: CASSPWGIDGYTF
CDR3 DNA: TGTGCCAGCTCACCATGGGGCATAGATGGCTACACCTTC

CDR3 length: 12
J gene: TRBJ2-2
D gene: .
clone size: .
V gene: TRBV2
CDR3 protein: CASSGVPGELFF
CDR3 DNA: TGTGCCAGCTCGGGGGTACCCGGGGAGCTGTTTTTT

CDR3 length: 15
J gene: TRBJ2-5
D gene: .
clone size: few
V gene: TRBV7-2
CDR3 protein: CASSLIRGAQETQYF
CDR3 DNA: TGTGCCAGCAGCTTAATCCGCGGGGCACAAGAGACCCAGTACTTC

CDR3 length: 14
J gene: TRBJ1-1
D gene: .
clone size: .
V gene: TRBV19
CDR3 protein: CASSSLEESAEAFF
CDR3 DNA: TGTGCCAGTAGCTCTCTGGAGGAGAGCGCTGAAGCTTTCTTT

CDR3 length: 13
J gene: TRBJ1-3
D gene: .
clone size: .
V gene: TRBV6-5
CDR3 protein: CASRRSSGNTIYF
CDR3 DNA: TGTGCCAGCAGGAGAAGCTCTGGAAACACCATATATTTT

CDR3 length: 13
J gene: TRBJ1-2
D gene: .
clone size: once
V gene: TRBV11-3
CDR3 protein: CASSLQGGSRYTF
CDR3 DNA: TGTGCCAGCAGCTTACAAGGGGGTTCTCGCTACACCTTC

CDR3 length: 16
J gene: TRBJ2-1
D gene: TRBD2
clone size: .
V gene: TRBV27
CDR3 protein: CASSPYPGTTRNEQFF
CDR3 DNA: TGTGCCAGCAGTCCCTACCCCGGGACTACCCGCAATGAGCAGTTCTTC